This T cell receptor (beta chain) comes out of a study of shared clonotypes between healthy human individuals. Study-wide background: A couple of female and a few male donors aged 18 to 49 were enrolled. General study points: A small donor pool kept down the genetic and exposure-history diversity that was represented. Sampling covered blood only; tissue repertoires likely differ.

Germline CDR1 reads SQVTM; CDR2 reads ANQGSEA. V lost 6 bases and J 1 base, leaving 7 bases between the germline ends. The CDR3 has 11 residues. Loaded into unsorted PBMC replicate PCRs was roughly 320 ng DNA, 25,000 to 30,000 T cell genomes. Measured with immunoSEQ multiplex PCR; TCRdb has only the in-frame clones, and not every one. The data contain 450,000 to 500,000 clones, over 70% of them singletons. Concerning this clone: What it binds is unknown. Within the sample, other DNA sequences also encode this same CDR3.

Sequenced input: PBMCs. The chain employs TRBV29-1 and TRBJ2-7; no firm D call. The source of this sequence is a woman aged 40-49 years in good health. Some clones in this sample may be carry-over from other donors' samples. CDR3 nucleotide sequence: TGCAGCGTCCTATCATCCTACGAGCAGTACTTC. This translates into CSVLSSYEQYF.